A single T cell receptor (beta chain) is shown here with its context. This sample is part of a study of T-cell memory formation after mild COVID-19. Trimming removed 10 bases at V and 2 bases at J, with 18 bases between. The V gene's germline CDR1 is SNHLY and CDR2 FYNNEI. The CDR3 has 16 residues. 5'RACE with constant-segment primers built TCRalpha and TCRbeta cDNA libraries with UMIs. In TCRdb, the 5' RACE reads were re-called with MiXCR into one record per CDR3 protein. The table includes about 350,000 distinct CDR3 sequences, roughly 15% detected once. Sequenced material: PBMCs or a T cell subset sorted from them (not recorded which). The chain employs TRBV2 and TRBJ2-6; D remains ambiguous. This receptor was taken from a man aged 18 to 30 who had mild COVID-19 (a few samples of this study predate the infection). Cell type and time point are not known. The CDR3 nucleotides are TGTGCCACCCTCCTGGTGCCCCTCGCTGGGGCCAACGTCCTGACTTTC. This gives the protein CATLLVPLAGANVLTF. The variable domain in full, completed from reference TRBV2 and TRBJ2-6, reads EPEVTQTPSHQVTQMGQEVILRCVPISNHLYFYWYRQILGQKVEFLVSFYNNEISEKSEIFDDQFSVERPDGSNFTLKIRSTKLEDSAMYFCATLLVPLAGANVLTFGAGSRLTVL.